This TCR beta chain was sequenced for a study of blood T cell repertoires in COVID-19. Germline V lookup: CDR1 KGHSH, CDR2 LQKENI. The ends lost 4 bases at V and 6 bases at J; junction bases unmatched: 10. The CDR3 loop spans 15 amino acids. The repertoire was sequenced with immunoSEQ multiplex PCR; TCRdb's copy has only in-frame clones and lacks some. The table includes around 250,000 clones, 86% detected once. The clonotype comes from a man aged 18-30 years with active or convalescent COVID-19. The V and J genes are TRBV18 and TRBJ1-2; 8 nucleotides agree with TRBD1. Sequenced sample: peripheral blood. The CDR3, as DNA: TGTGCCAGCTCACTAACGACAGGGGAAGTCGATGGCTACACCTTC. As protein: CASSLTTGEVDGYTF.